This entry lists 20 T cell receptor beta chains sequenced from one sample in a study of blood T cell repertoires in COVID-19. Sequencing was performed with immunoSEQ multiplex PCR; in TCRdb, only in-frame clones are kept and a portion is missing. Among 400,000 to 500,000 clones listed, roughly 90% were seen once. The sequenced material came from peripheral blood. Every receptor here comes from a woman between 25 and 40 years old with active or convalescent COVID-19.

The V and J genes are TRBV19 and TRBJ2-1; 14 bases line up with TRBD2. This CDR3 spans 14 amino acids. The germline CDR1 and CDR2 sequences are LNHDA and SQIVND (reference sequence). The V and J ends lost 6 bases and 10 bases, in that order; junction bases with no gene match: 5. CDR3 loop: CASRPGLAGAEQFF. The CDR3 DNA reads TGTGCCAGTAGACCGGGACTAGCGGGAGCCGAGCAGTTCTTC.

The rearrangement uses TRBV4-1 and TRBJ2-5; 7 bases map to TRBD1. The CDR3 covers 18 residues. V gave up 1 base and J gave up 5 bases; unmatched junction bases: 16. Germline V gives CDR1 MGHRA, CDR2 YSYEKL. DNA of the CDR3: TGCGCCAGCAGCCAAGGGAAGACAGGGTCCCAGTCCAGGGAGACCCAGTACTTC. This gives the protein CASSQGKTGSQSRETQYF.

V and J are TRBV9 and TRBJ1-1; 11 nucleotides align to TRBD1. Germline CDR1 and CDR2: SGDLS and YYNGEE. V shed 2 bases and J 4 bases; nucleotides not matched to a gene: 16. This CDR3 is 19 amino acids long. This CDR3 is CASSVLVGGQGEPATEAFF. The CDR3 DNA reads TGTGCCAGCAGCGTCTTGGTCGGGGGACAGGGGGAACCGGCCACTGAAGCTTTCTTT.

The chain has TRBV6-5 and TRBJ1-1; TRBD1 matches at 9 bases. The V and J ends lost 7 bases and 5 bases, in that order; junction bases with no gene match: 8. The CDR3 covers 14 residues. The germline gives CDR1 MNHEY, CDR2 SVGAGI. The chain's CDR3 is CASTQQGAATEAFF. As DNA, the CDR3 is TGTGCCAGCACCCAACAGGGGGCGGCTACTGAAGCTTTCTTT.

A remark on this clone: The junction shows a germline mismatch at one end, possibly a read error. The CDR3 is CASSDSTGWYGYTF. CDR3 nucleotides: TGTGCCAGCAGTGACTCCACAGGGTGGTATGGCTACACCTTC. The chain employs TRBV6-5 and TRBJ1-2; a possible D gene is TRBD1 (6 bases). Germline values: CDR1 MNHEY, CDR2 SVGAGI. The CDR3 totals 14 residues.

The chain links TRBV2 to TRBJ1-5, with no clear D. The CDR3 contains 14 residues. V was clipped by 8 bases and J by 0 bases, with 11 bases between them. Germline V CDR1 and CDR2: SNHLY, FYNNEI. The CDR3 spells CASGIQISNQPQHF. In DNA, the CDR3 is TGTGCCAGCGGCATCCAGATTAGCAATCAGCCCCAGCATTTT.

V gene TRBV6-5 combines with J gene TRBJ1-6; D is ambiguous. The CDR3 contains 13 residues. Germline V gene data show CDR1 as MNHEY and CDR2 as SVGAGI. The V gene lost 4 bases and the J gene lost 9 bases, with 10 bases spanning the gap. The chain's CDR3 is CASSLKGVSPLHF. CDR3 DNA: TGTGCCAGCAGTTTGAAGGGAGTTTCACCCCTCCACTTT.

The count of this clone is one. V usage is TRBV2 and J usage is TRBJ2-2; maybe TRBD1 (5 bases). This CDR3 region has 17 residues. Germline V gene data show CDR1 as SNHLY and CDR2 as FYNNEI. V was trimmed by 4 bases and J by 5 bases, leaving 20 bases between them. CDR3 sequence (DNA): TGTGCCAGCAGTGTCGGACATAAACCCCCACAAACCGGGGAGCTGTTTTTT. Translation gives CASSVGHKPPQTGELFF.

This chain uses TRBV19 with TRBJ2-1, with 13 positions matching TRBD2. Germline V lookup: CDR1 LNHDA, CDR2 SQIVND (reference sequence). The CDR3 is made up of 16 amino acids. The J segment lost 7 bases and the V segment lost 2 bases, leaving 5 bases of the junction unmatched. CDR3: CASSIPGTSGVNEQFF. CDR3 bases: TGTGCCAGTAGTATACCCGGGACTAGCGGGGTAAATGAGCAGTTCTTC.

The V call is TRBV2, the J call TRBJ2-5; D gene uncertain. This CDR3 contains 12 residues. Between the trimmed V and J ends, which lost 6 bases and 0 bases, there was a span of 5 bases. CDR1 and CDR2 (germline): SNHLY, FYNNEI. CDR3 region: CASSGDQETQYF. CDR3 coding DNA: TGTGCCAGCAGCGGAGACCAAGAGACCCAGTACTTC.

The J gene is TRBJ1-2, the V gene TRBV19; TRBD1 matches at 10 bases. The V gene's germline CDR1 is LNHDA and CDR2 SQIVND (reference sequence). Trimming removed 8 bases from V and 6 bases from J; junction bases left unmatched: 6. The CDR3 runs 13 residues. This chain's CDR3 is CASGGTGADGYTF. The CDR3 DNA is TGTGCCAGTGGTGGGACAGGGGCCGATGGCTACACCTTC.

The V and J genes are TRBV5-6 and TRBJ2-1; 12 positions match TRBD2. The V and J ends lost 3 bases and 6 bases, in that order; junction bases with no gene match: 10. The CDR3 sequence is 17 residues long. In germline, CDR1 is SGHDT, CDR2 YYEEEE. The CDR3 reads CASSSSTLAGGVNEQFF. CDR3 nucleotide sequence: TGTGCCAGCAGCTCATCCACCCTAGCGGGAGGGGTCAATGAGCAGTTCTTC.

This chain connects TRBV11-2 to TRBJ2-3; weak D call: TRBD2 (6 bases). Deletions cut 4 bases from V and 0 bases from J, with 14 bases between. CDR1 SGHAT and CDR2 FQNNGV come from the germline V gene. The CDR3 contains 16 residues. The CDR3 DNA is TGTGCCAGCAGCTCGGGGGACTGGTCTAGCACAGATACGCAGTATTTT. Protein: CASSSGDWSSTDTQYF.

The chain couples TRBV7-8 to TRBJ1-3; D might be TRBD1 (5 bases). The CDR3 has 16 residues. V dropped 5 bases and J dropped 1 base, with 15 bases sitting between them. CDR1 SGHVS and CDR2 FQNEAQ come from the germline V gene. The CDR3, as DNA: TGTGCCAGCAGCCGTATGCCCCCAGGGTCTGGAAACACCATATATTTT. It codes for CASSRMPPGSGNTIYF.

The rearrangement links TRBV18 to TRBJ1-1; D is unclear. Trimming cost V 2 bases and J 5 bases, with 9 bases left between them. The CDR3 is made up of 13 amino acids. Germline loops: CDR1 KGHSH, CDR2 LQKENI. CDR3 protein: CASSPFSETEAFF. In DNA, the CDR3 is TGTGCCAGCTCACCATTCTCGGAGACTGAAGCTTTCTTT.

The CDR3, as DNA: TGTGCCAGCAGTTACTCGATAGATAACAGCCCCAGTGAAGCTTTCTTT. It encodes CASSYSIDNSPSEAFF. The chain employs TRBV6-5 and TRBJ1-1, with D unclear. CDR3 length: 16 amino acids. The germline CDR1 and CDR2 sequences are MNHEY and SVGAGI. Trimming shortened V by 0 bases and J by 7 bases, and 18 bases separated the two germline ends.

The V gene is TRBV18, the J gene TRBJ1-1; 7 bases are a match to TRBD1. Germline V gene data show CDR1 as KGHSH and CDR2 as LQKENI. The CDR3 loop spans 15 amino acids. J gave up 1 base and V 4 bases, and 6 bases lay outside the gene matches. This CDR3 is CASSLGTASNTEAFF. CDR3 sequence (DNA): TGTGCCAGCTCACTCGGGACAGCGTCGAACACTGAAGCTTTCTTT.

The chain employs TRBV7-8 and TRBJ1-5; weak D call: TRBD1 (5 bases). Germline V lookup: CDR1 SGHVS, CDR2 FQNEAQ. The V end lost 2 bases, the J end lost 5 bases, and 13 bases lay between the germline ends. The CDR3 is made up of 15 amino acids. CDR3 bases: TGTGCCAGCAGCTTATGGCTGGGGGAGGATCAGCCCCAGCATTTT. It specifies CASSLWLGEDQPQHF.

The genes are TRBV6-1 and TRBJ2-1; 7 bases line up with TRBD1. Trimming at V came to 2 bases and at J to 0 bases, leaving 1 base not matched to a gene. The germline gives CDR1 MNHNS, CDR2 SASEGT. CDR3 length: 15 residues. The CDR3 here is CASSETGDSYNEQFF. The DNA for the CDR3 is TGTGCCAGCAGTGAAACAGGGGACTCCTACAATGAGCAGTTCTTC.

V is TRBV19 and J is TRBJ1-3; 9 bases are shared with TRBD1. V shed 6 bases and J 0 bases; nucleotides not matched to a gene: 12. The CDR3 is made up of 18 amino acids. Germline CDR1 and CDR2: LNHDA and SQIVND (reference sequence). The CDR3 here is CASRFHGGQGSSGNTIYF. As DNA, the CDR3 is TGTGCCAGTAGGTTTCATGGAGGACAGGGGAGCTCTGGAAACACCATATATTTT.